These T cell receptor beta chains were read from a single sample in a study of OX40 agonist ivuxolimab in advanced cancers. Sequencing was performed with immunoSEQ multiplex PCR; in TCRdb, only in-frame clones are kept and a portion is missing. Of about 69,000 clones in the sample, about 89% were seen once. This sample comprised CD4+ or CD8+ T cells sorted from blood, obtained in a trial of the OX40 agonist ivuxolimab. The receptors here all came from an adult with an advanced solid tumor such as melanoma, head and neck, liver or kidney cancer. Each CDR3 is given with its conserved first and last residue. Each record gives: clone size, V gene, J gene, D gene, CDR3 protein, CDR3 DNA. A D gene is named only where the DNA matches it firmly. The size field is filled for only some rows; it gives once, few, many or a size class.

.	TRBV2	TRBJ1-6	.	CASSLPTPSPLHF	TGTGCCAGCAGCCTACCGACGCCTTCACCCCTCCACTTT
.	TRBV6-5	TRBJ2-7	TRBD1	CASSYQGQEHYEQYF	TGTGCCAGCAGTTACCAGGGACAGGAACACTACGAGCAGTACTTC
.	TRBV29-1	TRBJ2-1	.	CSATSSETPYNEQFF	TGCAGCGCAACCTCTAGCGAGACCCCCTACAATGAGCAGTTCTTC
once	TRBV5-1	TRBJ1-5	.	CASSPEGGHQPQHF	TGCGCCAGCAGCCCAGAAGGGGGACATCAGCCCCAGCATTTT
.	TRBV5-6	TRBJ2-1	.	CASSFVASGNEQFF	TGTGCCAGCAGCTTTGTCGCTAGTGGAAATGAGCAGTTCTTC
.	TRBV19	TRBJ1-6	.	CASRPGTNNSPLHF	TGTGCCAGCCGTCCGGGCACCAATAATTCACCCCTCCACTTT
once	TRBV28	TRBJ2-7	.	CASSLLRPGTYGQYF	TGTGCCAGCAGTTTGCTGCGGCCGGGAACTTACGGGCAGTACTTC
.	TRBV2	TRBJ1-5	TRBD1	CASSKDRGPNQPQHF	TGTGCCAGCAGTAAAGACAGGGGGCCGAATCAGCCCCAGCATTTT
.	TRBV6-4	TRBJ2-1	TRBD2	CASSLSGSWNNEQFF	TGTGCCAGCAGCCTTAGCGGGAGTTGGAACAATGAGCAGTTCTTC
once	TRBV11-2	TRBJ2-7	TRBD2	CASSLESLAGVSSYEQYF	TGTGCCAGCAGCTTAGAGAGTCTAGCGGGAGTAAGCTCCTACGAGCAGTACTTC
.	TRBV5-1	TRBJ2-1	TRBD2	CASSLAGGWKFF	TGCGCCAGCAGCCTCGCCGGGGGGTGGAAGTTCTTC
.	TRBV7-8	TRBJ2-2	TRBD1	CASNKMDRGVTGELFF	TGTGCCAGCAACAAAATGGACAGGGGGGTCACCGGGGAGCTGTTTTTT
.	TRBV19	TRBJ2-7	.	CASSIDGTREQYF	TGTGCCAGTAGTATAGATGGGACGCGGGAGCAGTACTTC
.	TRBV28	TRBJ1-1	.	CASSLRGPGTEAFF	TGTGCCAGCAGTTTGAGGGGACCTGGCACTGAAGCTTTCTTT
few	TRBV28	TRBJ1-5	.	CASSLGGPTYNQPQHF	TGTGCCAGCAGTTTGGGGGGGCCTACATACAATCAGCCCCAGCATTTT
.	TRBV19	TRBJ2-5	.	CASSTPGRGTQYF	TGTGCCAGTAGTACGCCAGGGCGAGGGACCCAGTACTTC
.	TRBV2	TRBJ2-7	TRBD1	CASSPEGAYSYEQYF	TGTGCCAGCAGCCCAGAGGGGGCCTACTCCTACGAGCAGTACTTC
.	TRBV6-6	TRBJ1-1	.	CASSSALGEAFF	TGTGCCAGCAGTTCCGCCTTAGGGGAAGCTTTCTTT
.	TRBV7-3	TRBJ2-7	TRBD1	CASSFNAGGSEQYF	TGTGCCAGCAGCTTTAACGCAGGGGGCAGCGAGCAGTACTTC
.	TRBV6-6	TRBJ2-2	TRBD1	CASSYPTGGATGELFF	TGTGCCAGCAGTTACCCGACAGGGGGCGCGACCGGGGAGCTGTTTTTT
.	TRBV10-3	TRBJ2-5	.	CAISDFGGTQYF	TGTGCCATCAGTGATTTTGGTGGGACCCAGTACTTC
.	TRBV10-1	TRBJ2-3	TRBD2	CASSESRREGHTQYF	TGCGCCAGCAGTGAGTCTCGGCGGGAGGGCCATACGCAGTATTTT
.	TRBV6-1	TRBJ2-7	TRBD1	CASSEVGQGSEQYF	TGTGCCAGCAGTGAAGTGGGACAGGGCTCCGAGCAGTACTTC
.	TRBV4-1	TRBJ2-7	TRBD1	CASSQGTGTEEYF	TGCGCCAGCAGCCAAGGGACAGGAACGGAGGAGTACTTC
.	TRBV6-5	TRBJ2-7	TRBD1	CASSYSMRQGGYEQYF	TGTGCCAGCAGTTACTCGATGAGACAGGGGGGGTACGAGCAGTACTTC
few	TRBV9	TRBJ1-1	.	CASSVDGMNTEAFF	TGTGCCAGCAGCGTAGATGGGATGAACACTGAAGCTTTCTTT
.	TRBV13	TRBJ1-6	.	CASSLASGLNNSPLHF	TGTGCCAGCAGCTTAGCATCCGGACTTAATAATTCACCCCTCCACTTT
.	TRBV7-2	TRBJ2-7	.	CASSLAGALSEQYF	TGTGCCAGCAGCTTAGCGGGGGCACTCTCCGAGCAGTACTTC
.	TRBV2	TRBJ2-7	.	CATGNRNEQYF	TGTGCCACCGGAAACAGGAACGAGCAGTACTTC
.	TRBV7-2	TRBJ1-1	TRBD1	CASSFIAGTGAEAFF	TGTGCCAGCAGCTTTATAGCGGGGACAGGGGCTGAAGCTTTCTTT
once	TRBV30	TRBJ2-7	.	CAWGSGLVYEQYF	TGTGCCTGGGGAAGCGGGTTAGTCTACGAGCAGTACTTC
.	TRBV12-5	TRBJ2-7	.	CASGLSTTYEQYF	TGTGCTAGTGGTTTGTCGACCACCTACGAGCAGTACTTC
.	TRBV6-1	TRBJ2-1	.	CASRAGQHFF	TGTGCCAGCAGAGCGGGTCAACATTTCTTC
.	TRBV30	TRBJ1-6	.	CAWSALTGSSPLHF	TGTGCCTGGAGTGCCCTGACAGGTAGTTCACCCCTCCACTTT
.	TRBV7-8	TRBJ1-5	TRBD1	CASSLGTGGPNQPQHF	TGTGCCAGCAGCTTAGGAACAGGGGGTCCTAATCAGCCCCAGCATTTT
.	TRBV5-6	TRBJ2-5	.	CASSLVLIGAKPQETQYF	TGTGCCAGCAGCTTGGTGCTTATTGGGGCGAAACCCCAAGAGACCCAGTACTTC
few	TRBV27	TRBJ2-1	TRBD2	CASSFRLAGGLRKGTYNEQFF	TGTGCCAGCAGTTTCCGACTAGCGGGAGGGCTCAGGAAAGGAACCTACAATGAGCAGTTCTTC
.	TRBV15	TRBJ2-2	.	CATSRDPPGSNTGELFF	TGTGCCACCAGCAGAGATCCCCCCGGCTCGAACACCGGGGAGCTGTTTTTT
.	TRBV7-6	TRBJ1-1	.	CASSLLITGGNTEAFF	TGTGCCAGCAGCTTATTGATCACCGGGGGGAACACTGAAGCTTTCTTT
.	TRBV9	TRBJ1-6	.	CASSVGSYNSPLHF	TGTGCCAGCAGCGTTGGCTCCTATAATTCACCCCTCCACTTT
.	TRBV6-1	TRBJ1-5	.	CASSEGTKQPQHF	TGTGCCAGCAGTGAGGGGACCAAGCAGCCCCAGCATTTT
.	TRBV21-1	TRBJ1-6	.	CASSSPSGVVGSPLHF	TGTGCCAGCAGCTCCCCGAGTGGGGTGGTTGGGTCACCCCTCCACTTT